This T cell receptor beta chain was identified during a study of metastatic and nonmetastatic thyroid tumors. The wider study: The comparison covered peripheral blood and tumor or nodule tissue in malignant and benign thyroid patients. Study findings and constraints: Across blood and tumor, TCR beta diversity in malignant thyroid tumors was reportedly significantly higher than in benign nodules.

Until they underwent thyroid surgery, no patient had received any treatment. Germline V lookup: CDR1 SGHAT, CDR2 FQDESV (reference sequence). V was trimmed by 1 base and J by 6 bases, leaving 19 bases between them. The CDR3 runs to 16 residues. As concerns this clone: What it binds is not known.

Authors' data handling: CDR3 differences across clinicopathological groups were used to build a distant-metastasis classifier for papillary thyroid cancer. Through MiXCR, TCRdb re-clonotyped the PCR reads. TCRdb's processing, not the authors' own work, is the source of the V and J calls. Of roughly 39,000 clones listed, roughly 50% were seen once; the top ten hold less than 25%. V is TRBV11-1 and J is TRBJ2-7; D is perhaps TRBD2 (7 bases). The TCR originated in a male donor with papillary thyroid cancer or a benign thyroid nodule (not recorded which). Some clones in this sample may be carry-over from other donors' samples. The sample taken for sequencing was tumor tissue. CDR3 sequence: CASSLDYREGASEQYF. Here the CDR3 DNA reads TGTGCCAGCAGCTTAGATTACAGGGAGGGCGCCTCCGAGCAGTACTTC.